Below are 29 T cell receptor beta chains sequenced from a single sample in a study of early T cells in non-severe SARS-CoV-2 infection. TCRdb ran MiXCR on the 5' RACE reads and lists one entry per CDR3 protein. The table has 30,000 to 40,000 distinct CDR3 sequences, 5.5% seen once. The material was whole blood, obtained at baseline. Every receptor here comes from an adult who was a healthcare worker with PCR-confirmed SARS-CoV-2 infection or an uninfected control (not recorded which).

The chain uses TRBV2 and TRBJ2-2; TRBD2 agrees at 10 bases. This CDR3 has 18 residues. The V segment lost 6 bases and the J segment 0 bases; nucleotides outside the gene matches: 10. CDR1 and CDR2 from the germline V gene are SNHLY and FYNNEI. CDR3 in amino acids: CASSPWLAGESNTGELFF. The CDR3 coding sequence is TGTGCCAGCAGCCCATGGCTAGCGGGAGAGTCGAACACCGGGGAGCTGTTTTTT.

This clonotype was observed at least ten times. The rearrangement joins TRBV2 to TRBJ2-1; 12 nucleotides agree with TRBD2. The germline V gene encodes CDR1 SNHLY and CDR2 FYNNEI. This CDR3 spans 17 amino acids. The ends lost 3 bases at V and 8 bases at J; junction bases unmatched: 11. The CDR3 loop reads CASSDQRLAGVRDEQFF. In DNA, the CDR3 is TGTGCCAGCAGTGACCAAAGACTAGCGGGAGTCAGGGATGAGCAGTTCTTC.

This clonotype was found many times. This chain connects TRBV7-8 to TRBJ1-6; TRBD1 might be the D (5 bases). In germline, CDR1 is SGHVS, CDR2 FQNEAQ. CDR3 length: 17 residues. Trimming stripped 4 bases from V and 9 bases from J, with 22 bases between. In DNA form, the CDR3 reads TGTGCCAGCAGCTACTATACTTCAGGGAGTACGGTTTCACCCCTCCACTTT. Amino acid sequence: CASSYYTSGSTVSPLHF.

CDR3 loop: CASSIVAWSEKLFF. In DNA, the CDR3 is TGTGCCAGTAGTATAGTGGCCTGGAGTGAAAAACTGTTTTTT. The chain links TRBV19 to TRBJ1-4; unclear D gene. The CDR3 extends over 14 amino acids. CDR1 LNHDA and CDR2 SQIVND come from the germline V gene (reference sequence). V was clipped by 1 base and J by 7 bases, with 10 bases between them.

The genes are TRBV7-8 and TRBJ1-6; perhaps TRBD1 as D (6 bases). The CDR3 loop spans 14 amino acids. V lost 3 bases and J lost 6, with 9 bases in between. From germline, CDR1 is SGHVS and CDR2 FQNEAQ. The DNA for the CDR3 is TGTGCCAGCAGCTTTGGACAGCTTAATTCACCCCTCCACTTT. Its protein is CASSFGQLNSPLHF.

Many counts were recorded for this clonotype. This chain joins TRBV20-1 and TRBJ2-3, with D possibly TRBD2 on 5 matching bases. The CDR3 length is 14 residues. Germline V gene data show CDR1 as DFQATT and CDR2 as SNEGSKA (reference sequence). Deletions cut 6 bases from V and 0 bases from J, with 13 bases between. The CDR3, as DNA: TGCAGTGCCCCGGCGGGCTTAAGCACAGATACGCAGTATTTT. Translating gives CSAPAGLSTDTQYF.

J is TRBJ1-2 and V is TRBV4-1; D is ambiguous. CDR1 and CDR2 from the germline V gene are MGHRA and YSYEKL. The CDR3 loop spans 15 amino acids. Trimming pared 2 bases from V and 4 bases from J, leaving 14 bases between. The CDR3 DNA sequence: TGCGCCAGCAGCCAACCCGGAACGGAAACCTATGGCTACACCTTC. Its translation is CASSQPGTETYGYTF.

Ten or more counts support this clonotype. The rearrangement links TRBV10-3 to TRBJ2-4, with D uncertain. The CDR3 covers 12 residues. Germline V gene lookup returns CDR1 ENHRY and CDR2 SYGVKD. Deletions cut 5 bases from V and 5 bases from J, with 7 bases between. The CDR3 sequence is CAISSGQNIQYF. CDR3 in DNA: TGTGCCATCAGTTCCGGGCAAAACATTCAGTACTTC.

This clonotype has a count of ten or more. The chain is built from TRBV18 and TRBJ1-4; D possibly corresponds to TRBD1 (6 bases). CDR3 length: 15 amino acids. Germline CDR1 and CDR2: KGHSH and LQKENI. V was trimmed by 2 bases and J by 7 bases, leaving 14 bases between them. The CDR3 nucleotides read TGTGCCAGCTCACCAATGGGACAAACGGTTGAAAAACTGTTTTTT. Amino acid sequence: CASSPMGQTVEKLFF.

This clonotype was detected many times. The gene calls are TRBV29-1 and TRBJ2-2; D is uncertain. CDR3 size: 13 residues. The germline CDR1 and CDR2 sequences are SQVTM and ANQGSEA. The germline V and J ends were trimmed by 2 bases and 1 base, with 5 bases remaining between them. The CDR3 DNA is TGCAGCGTTGAACGCTTGAACACCGGGGAGCTGTTTTTT. Protein: CSVERLNTGELFF.

The chain recombines TRBV3-1 with TRBJ2-1, with TRBD2 matching over 11 bases. With 4 bases clipped from V and 0 bases from J, the junction kept 2 bases outside the gene matches. The CDR3 loop spans 16 amino acids. Germline V CDR1 and CDR2: LGHDT, YNNKEL (reference sequence). CDR3 residues: CASSLLAGASYNEQFF. The CDR3 coding sequence is TGTGCCAGCAGCCTACTAGCGGGAGCCTCCTACAATGAGCAGTTCTTC.

This clonotype was detected many times. The chain recombines TRBV7-9 with TRBJ1-1; 12 nucleotides line up with TRBD1. The CDR3 length is 15 residues. V gave up 5 bases and J gave up 6 bases; unmatched junction bases: 7. Germline CDR1 reads SEHNR; CDR2 reads FQNEAQ (reference sequence). This chain's CDR3 is CASSLRDRGQSEAFF. The CDR3 bases are TGTGCCAGCAGCCTTCGGGACAGGGGGCAATCTGAAGCTTTCTTT.

This clonotype was seen at least ten times. V gene TRBV29-1 combines with J gene TRBJ1-1; no firm D call. Germline V gene sequence: CDR1 SQVTM, CDR2 ANQGSEA. Trimming left V 5 bases short and J 0 bases short, with 16 bases between. This CDR3 comprises 15 residues. Here the CDR3 reads CSVIGQISMNTEAFF. The DNA for the CDR3 is TGCAGCGTTATCGGGCAGATCTCTATGAACACTGAAGCTTTCTTT.

This clonotype has just a few counts. The rearrangement uses TRBV27 and TRBJ1-6; 8 positions agree with TRBD1. The CDR3 loop spans 15 amino acids. The V gene end was trimmed by 4 bases and the J gene end by 10 bases; junction bases not matched to a gene: 9. Germline CDR1 and CDR2: MNHEY and SMNVEV (reference sequence). Here the CDR3 DNA reads TGTGCCAGCAGTTCACCAGACAGGGGCCGATCACCCCTCCACTTT. Protein sequence: CASSSPDRGRSPLHF.

This clonotype was picked up many times. This chain links TRBV7-2 with TRBJ2-7; 10 bases line up with TRBD2. J lost 2 bases, V lost 3 bases, and 4 bases had no gene match. The CDR3 spans 15 residues. The germline V gene encodes CDR1 SGHTA and CDR2 FQGNSA. This chain's CDR3 is CASSLTTSGAYEQYF. In nucleotides, the CDR3 is TGTGCCAGCAGCTTGACCACTAGCGGGGCCTACGAGCAGTACTTC.

This clonotype was counted many times. The chain recombines TRBV7-9 with TRBJ2-3; unclear D gene. V was cut by 4 bases and J by 2 bases, with 1 base left in between. This CDR3 is 11 amino acids long. CDR1 is SEHNR, CDR2 FQNEAQ, per germline (reference sequence). The CDR3 loop is CASSSTDTQYF. CDR3 coding DNA: TGTGCCAGCAGCTCCACAGATACGCAGTATTTT.

This clonotype was counted many times. The CDR3 sequence: CASSGQQGNYGYTF. CDR3 DNA: TGTGCCAGTAGTGGACAACAGGGGAACTATGGCTACACCTTC. This chain links TRBV19 with TRBJ1-2; TRBD1 agrees at 7 bases. This CDR3 is built from 14 residues. From germline, CDR1 is LNHDA and CDR2 SQIVND (reference sequence). V shed 5 bases and J 2 bases; nucleotides not matched to a gene: 5. Drawing the rest from reference TRBV19 and TRBJ1-2, the complete variable domain is DGGITQSPKYLFRKEGQNVTLSCEQNLNHDAMYWYRQDPGQGLRLIYYSQIVNDFQKGDIAEGYSVSREKKESFPLTVTSAQKNPTAFYLCASSGQQGNYGYTFGSGTRLTVV.

Of note for this clonotype: A much more abundant neighbour one base away suggests this may be a read error. V usage is TRBV11-2 and J usage is TRBJ2-2; the D gene could be TRBD1 or TRBD2 (5 bases each). CDR1 is SGHAT, CDR2 FQNNGV, per germline. V dropped 4 bases and J dropped 4 bases, with 7 bases sitting between them. The CDR3 consists of 13 residues. CDR3 region: CASSWDLTGELFF. The CDR3 region has the DNA TGTGCCAGCAGCTGGGACCTCACCGGGGAGCTGTTTTTT. The entire variable domain, with the rest obtained from reference TRBV11-2 and TRBJ2-2, is as follows: EAGVAQSPRYKIIEKRQSVAFWCNPISGHATLYWYQQILGQGPKLLIQFQNNGVVDDSQLPKDRFSAERLKGVDSTLKIQPAKLEDSAVYLCASSWDLTGELFFGEGSRLTVL.

This clonotype was detected a few times. The chain couples TRBV12-3 or TRBV12-4 to TRBJ2-3, with 9 bases matching TRBD2. The CDR3 is made up of 17 amino acids. The V and J ends lost 0 bases and 3 bases, in that order; junction bases with no gene match: 7. The CDR3 sequence: CASSLALTAGGTDTQYF. The CDR3 coding sequence is TGTGCCAGCAGTTTAGCCCTAACAGCGGGGGGAACAGATACGCAGTATTTT.

V usage is TRBV10-1 and J usage is TRBJ2-3; 10 bases line up with TRBD2. Per germline, CDR1 WNHNN and CDR2 SYGVQD (reference sequence). This CDR3 is 13 amino acids long. The junction had 7 bases not matched to a gene; V was cut back by 8 bases and J by 8 bases. In nucleotides, the CDR3 is TGCGCCAGCTGTCCTAGCGGGAGATCTACGCAGTATTTT. Translation: CASCPSGRSTQYF.

Regarding this clonotype: This could be a read error, since a much larger clone is one nucleotide away. The rearrangement uses TRBV3-2 and TRBJ1-3; the tabulated D call, TRBD1, remains unverified against the DNA. TRBV3-2 is annotated as a pseudogene. This CDR3 is built from 14 residues. Here the CDR3 DNA reads TGTGCCAGCACCACCGACGGACAGGAAAACACCATATATTTT. Protein sequence: CASTTDGQENTIYF.

In this sample, this clonotype turned up a few times. The V call is TRBV29-1, the J call TRBJ2-5; maybe TRBD2 (6 bases). Germline assignment: CDR1 SQVTM and CDR2 ANQGSEA. V lost 4 bases to trimming and J lost 2 bases, with 11 bases between them. The CDR3 length is 13 residues. The CDR3 loop reads CSVGMGGQETQYF. CDR3 coding DNA: TGCAGCGTTGGGATGGGGGGTCAAGAGACCCAGTACTTC.

This clonotype was detected ten times or more. The chain couples TRBV5-1 to TRBJ2-3; TRBD1 agrees at 10 bases. Unmatched junction bases numbered 5, after V lost 4 bases and J lost 3 bases. The length of the CDR3 is 15 residues. Germline V gene lookup returns CDR1 SGHRS and CDR2 YFSETQ. CDR3 coding DNA: TGCGCCAGCAGCCCACGGACAGGGGGGACAGATACGCAGTATTTT. Protein sequence: CASSPRTGGTDTQYF.

This clonotype has at least ten counts. This rearrangement joins TRBV12-3 or TRBV12-4 to TRBJ1-1, with a tentative D call TRBD1 (6 bases). Trimming stripped 4 bases from V and 4 bases from J, with 19 bases between. The CDR3 has 16 amino acids. The CDR3 is CASSSRGGWGATEAFF. CDR3 bases: TGTGCCAGCAGTTCTAGAGGGGGGTGGGGAGCCACTGAAGCTTTCTTT.

This clonotype was counted many times. The rearrangement joins TRBV18 to TRBJ2-7; D not resolved. Trimming stripped 6 bases from V and 6 bases from J, with 18 bases between. Germline V CDR1 and CDR2: KGHSH, LQKENI. The length of the CDR3 is 14 residues. The CDR3 DNA sequence: TGTGCCAGCTCTCAAACCCGGACGGAGATCGAGCAGTACTTC. Residues: CASSQTRTEIEQYF.

The sample holds many counts of this clonotype. The chain carries TRBV20-1 and TRBJ1-1, with no clear D. CDR3 length equals 14 residues. V shed 3 bases and J shed 1 base, with 12 bases lying between them. Germline CDR1 DFQATT, CDR2 SNEGSKA (reference sequence). CDR3 sequence reads: CSARAPRGNTEAFF. CDR3 nucleotide sequence: TGCAGTGCTAGGGCTCCCCGGGGGAACACTGAAGCTTTCTTT.

This clonotype was seen repeatedly, ten times or more. The chain couples TRBV7-2 to TRBJ1-5; possible D gene TRBD1, 6 bases. Trimming cost V 6 bases and J 2 bases, with 11 bases left between them. The germline V gene encodes CDR1 SGHTA and CDR2 FQGNSA. The CDR3 has 14 residues. The CDR3 sequence: CASSLDSGNQPQHF. The CDR3 bases are TGTGCCAGCAGTCTGGACAGTGGCAATCAGCCCCAGCATTTT.

This clonotype was counted a few times. The chain carries TRBV2 and TRBJ2-3; 8 bases fit TRBD1. The CDR3 has 16 residues. Germline V gene sequence: CDR1 SNHLY, CDR2 FYNNEI. J gave up 0 bases and V 6 bases, and 8 bases lay outside the gene matches. DNA for the CDR3: TGTGCCAGCAGACGGACAGGGTTTGGGAGCACAGATACGCAGTATTTT. Encoded protein: CASRRTGFGSTDTQYF.

This clonotype came up many times. The rearrangement links TRBV2 to TRBJ1-5, with D perhaps matching TRBD1 (5 bases). The V and J ends lost 3 bases and 5 bases respectively, with 11 bases between them. The CDR3 is 14 amino acids. CDR1 is SNHLY, CDR2 FYNNEI, per germline. The CDR3 DNA sequence: TGTGCCAGCAGTGATGGGGGACCACATCAGCCCCAGCATTTT. This codes for CASSDGGPHQPQHF.